This T cell receptor beta chain was retrieved from a study of T cells in Graves' hyperthyroidism and ophthalmopathy. Graves' hyperthyroidism showing no ophthalmopathy progression within 18 months was considered stable. The hyperthyroidism patients had all been newly diagnosed, and their disease duration was under 2 months. Their ages ranged from 18 to 65 years. It was 8 to 10 ml of fresh peripheral blood that supplied the PBMCs. The CDR3 is 14 residues long. Trimming shortened V by 1 base and J by 8 bases, and 17 bases separated the two germline ends. Germline loops: CDR1 DFQATT, CDR2 SNEGSKA (reference sequence). From RNA transcripts, TCR beta CDR3 regions were amplified. First-round RT-PCR of the TCR CDR3 relied on the HTBI primer set. TCRdb re-analysed the multiplex PCR reads in MiXCR, keeping a single row per CDR3 protein. Seen here are under 250,000 distinct CDR3 sequences, around a sixth observed once, and the top ten hold 40% to 65%.

The TCR comes from a woman aged 45-65 years with Graves' hyperthyroidism. Material for sequencing was blood. This chain joins TRBV20-1 and TRBJ1-2; D might be TRBD1 (6 bases). This CDR3 is CSARGGQGTGGYTF. As DNA, the CDR3 is TGCAGTGCTAGAGGGGGGCAGGGAACGGGCGGCTACACCTTC.